The 17 T cell receptor beta chains in this list originate from one sample, sequenced in a study of T cells of healthy individuals. TCRdb reprocessed the 5' RACE reads with MiXCR, giving one entry per CDR3 protein. The sample includes more than 85,000 distinct CDR3 sequences, approximately 15% seen only once; the top ten take 6.2%. Every receptor here comes from a human donor in good health.

This clonotype turned up a few times. The chain links TRBV4-2 to TRBJ2-7; 7 bases agree with TRBD2. Germline CDR1 reads LGHNA; CDR2 reads YNFKEQ. The V and J ends lost 2 bases and 6 bases, in that order; junction bases with no gene match: 16. This CDR3 region has 17 residues. CDR3 bases: TGTGCCAGCAGCCAAAAAGGCCGAGGGAGGGGTTTAGGCGAGCAGTACTTC. Translating gives CASSQKGRGRGLGEQYF.

In this sample, this clonotype turned up many times. The J gene is TRBJ2-1, the V gene TRBV9; 8 nucleotides align to TRBD2. The V and J ends lost 3 bases and 4 bases, in that order; junction bases with no gene match: 9. The CDR3 totals 16 residues. Germline V gives CDR1 SGDLS, CDR2 YYNGEE. CDR3 amino acids: CASSGGSGSGYNEQFF. The CDR3 DNA reads as TGTGCCAGCAGCGGCGGAAGCGGGAGTGGGTACAATGAGCAGTTCTTC.

This clonotype was seen a handful of times. The chain joins TRBV7-2 to TRBJ1-2, with no clear D. CDR3 length equals 16 residues. CDR1 and CDR2 from the germline V gene are SGHTA and FQGNSA. Trimming took off 0 bases at V and 2 bases at J, with 13 bases between the two ends. This CDR3 is CASSLARRYTNYGYTF. The CDR3 DNA is TGTGCCAGCAGCTTAGCGCGGCGATACACGAACTATGGCTACACCTTC.

The rearrangement uses TRBV10-3 and TRBJ2-7; D possibly corresponds to TRBD1 (6 bases). Germline CDR1 is ENHRY and CDR2 is SYGVKD. Trimming stripped 7 bases from V and 0 bases from J, with 16 bases between. The CDR3 covers 15 residues. The DNA for the CDR3 is TGTGCCATCATGAGCGCGGACAGATCCTCCTACGAGCAGTACTTC. Translated: CAIMSADRSSYEQYF.

The table lists this clonotype with many counts. The chain is built from TRBV2 and TRBJ1-2; TRBD1 matches at 8 bases. The germline V gene has CDR1 SNHLY and CDR2 FYNNEI. V shed 2 bases and J 4 bases; nucleotides not matched to a gene: 6. CDR3 length: 15 residues. The CDR3 sequence is CASSEKKTGVYGYTF. CDR3 nucleotides: TGTGCCAGCAGTGAAAAGAAGACAGGGGTCTATGGCTACACCTTC. The variable domain in full, completed from reference TRBV2 and TRBJ1-2, reads EPEVTQTPSHQVTQMGQEVILRCVPISNHLYFYWYRQILGQKVEFLVSFYNNEISEKSEIFDDQFSVERPDGSNFTLKIRSTKLEDSAMYFCASSEKKTGVYGYTFGSGTRLTVV.

This clonotype was observed many times. The gene calls are TRBV20-1 and TRBJ2-5; 7 bases are shared with TRBD1. V shed 5 bases and J 2 bases; nucleotides not matched to a gene: 5. Germline V gives CDR1 DFQATT, CDR2 SNEGSKA (reference sequence). The CDR3 sequence is 13 residues long. The chain's CDR3 is CSAYTTGQETQYF. DNA for the CDR3: TGCAGTGCTTATACGACAGGGCAAGAGACCCAGTACTTC.

This clonotype came up many times. The chain couples TRBV5-6 to TRBJ1-2; D call uncertain. The CDR3 totals 15 residues. Trimming took 1 base from V and 4 from J, leaving 14 bases between them. Germline V CDR1 and CDR2: SGHDT, YYEEEE. The CDR3 protein is CASSLPALTSYGYTF. The CDR3, as DNA: TGTGCCAGCAGCTTGCCGGCTCTCACGTCCTATGGCTACACCTTC.

This clonotype was found many times. V is TRBV6-6 and J is TRBJ1-1, with D perhaps TRBD1 (5 bases). Germline V gene lookup returns CDR1 MNHNY and CDR2 SVGAGI (reference sequence). Trimming took 6 bases from V and 1 from J, leaving 9 bases between them. The CDR3 runs 13 residues. Here the CDR3 DNA reads TGTGCCAGCAGCAAACAGGAGAACACTGAAGCTTTCTTT. This codes for CASSKQENTEAFF.

This clonotype was found a few times. The chain combines TRBV7-9 with TRBJ1-1, with 7 bases that match TRBD1. The J segment lost 0 bases and the V segment lost 10 bases, leaving 11 bases of the junction unmatched. Germline V lookup: CDR1 SEHNR, CDR2 FQNEAQ (reference sequence). The CDR3 spans 15 residues. In DNA, the CDR3 is TGTGCCACCAGACCGACAGGGACCCTGAACACTGAAGCTTTCTTT. Protein product: CATRPTGTLNTEAFF.

The CDR3 DNA reads TGTGCCAGCAGCCCGGCCGGGACTAGCGGGGGAGGCACGTATTTT. It is translated as CASSPAGTSGGGTYF. This chain uses TRBV7-9 with TRBJ2-3, with 14 bases that match TRBD2. Germline assignment: CDR1 SEHNR and CDR2 FQNEAQ (reference sequence). J was trimmed by 14 bases and V by 5 bases; bases with no gene match: 12. The CDR3 runs 15 residues.

This chain uses TRBV7-2 with TRBJ2-1, with a weak D call TRBD2 (7 bases). The germline V gene encodes CDR1 SGHTA and CDR2 FQGNSA. V lost 0 bases to trimming and J lost 7 bases, with 13 bases between them. The CDR3 sequence is 15 residues long. CDR3 coding DNA: TGTGCCAGCAGCTTAGCGGGGGGGCCTCGGAATGAGCAGTTCTTC. Amino acid sequence: CASSLAGGPRNEQFF.

In DNA form, the CDR3 reads TGTGCCAGCAGTGTGGACACTGAAGCTTTCTTT. Translated, it gives CASSVDTEAFF. V gene TRBV25-1 combines with J gene TRBJ1-1, with D uncertain. Germline CDR1 and CDR2: MGHDK and SYGVNS. The CDR3 sequence is 11 residues long. With 4 bases removed from V and 3 bases from J, the gap between germline ends came to 3 bases.

This clonotype was counted only a few times. This chain uses TRBV5-1 with TRBJ1-5; weak D call: TRBD1 (6 bases). V lost 2 bases, J lost 5 bases, and 8 bases lay in between. Germline V CDR1 and CDR2: SGHRS, YFSETQ. The CDR3 spans 13 residues. Written as DNA, the CDR3 is TGCGCCAGCAGCTTAGGGGGGGATCAGCCCCAGCATTTT. Protein sequence: CASSLGGDQPQHF.

This clonotype occurred a few times. The chain uses TRBV6-2 or TRBV6-3 and TRBJ1-1; 7 bases fit TRBD1. The germline V gene encodes CDR1 MNHEY and CDR2 SVGEGT. Trimming cost V 8 bases and J 1 base; bases outside gene matches: 13. CDR3 size: 16 residues. CDR3 nucleotide sequence: TGTGCCAGCTCTGATAGGGGGCCCGCTTCGAACACTGAAGCTTTCTTT. Encoded protein: CASSDRGPASNTEAFF.

This clonotype occurred many times. V is TRBV20-1 and J is TRBJ2-7; possible D gene TRBD1, 5 bases. Germline CDR1 and CDR2: DFQATT and SNEGSKA (reference sequence). This CDR3 comprises 12 residues. V was shortened by 5 bases and J by 5 bases, with 13 bases between the two germline ends. CDR3 nucleotide sequence: TGCAGTGCTTCCCGGACAAGACACGAGCAGTACTTC. This codes for CSASRTRHEQYF.

This rearrangement joins TRBV5-1 to TRBJ2-5, with D hard to call. V dropped 2 bases and J dropped 3 bases, with 2 bases sitting between them. CDR1 and CDR2 (germline): SGHRS, YFSETQ. The CDR3 contains 11 residues. CDR3 residues: CASSFEETQYF. The CDR3 DNA follows: TGCGCCAGCAGCTTCGAAGAGACCCAGTACTTC.

This clonotype has a single count. The CDR3 is CASSDYRGTDTQYF. The CDR3 bases are TGCGCCAGCAGTGACTACCGTGGCACAGATACGCAGTATTTT. The genes are TRBV10-2 and TRBJ2-3; D ambiguous. This CDR3 has 14 residues. Trimming took off 3 bases at V and 1 base at J, with 8 bases between the two ends. Germline CDR1 reads WSHSY; CDR2 reads SAAADI.